This paragraph reports one T cell receptor (beta chain). No antigen is known for it. The input lacks base qualities; no much larger clone sits a single base away. These data originate in a study of cytomegalovirus exposure and HLA in healthy donors (dated by TCRdb to 2016 to 2017). Study-level background: A later analysis indicated that the roughly 130 validation repertoires were generated on the platform also employed for the approximately 700 repertoires of the first cohort. The study was designed to test whether signatures of past pathogen exposure could be identified by cataloging public T cell receptors. Besides the first cohort of roughly 640 subjects, a separate validation cohort made up of 95 to 150 different subjects was used. High-throughput TCR immunosequencing, statistical association of individual TCRs with disease status, and machine learning were combined to predict cytomegalovirus infection status. On the study overall, not on this receptor specifically: In a later analysis, TCRs clustered in the first cohort were found to also tend to co-occur in the approximately 110 validation repertoires, with approximately 95% of cluster scores above 0. While some public TCRs were present in many individuals, most TCR sequences turned up only very rarely across donors. A few of the identified cytomegalovirus-associated TCR beta chains were confirmed in vitro to be specific for cytomegalovirus antigens. A later analysis had no HLA typing for the validation cohort, so co-occurrence there was scored across all 130 or so repertoires. The authors suggested that the approach could potentially be extended to other disease states and immunological phenotypes. In both the original and validation cohorts, the classifier was reported to diagnose cytomegalovirus status with high specificity and sensitivity. In the study, approximately 160 TCR beta chains were listed as associated with cytomegalovirus.

The germline V gene sets CDR1 to KGHSH and CDR2 to LQKENI. The CDR3 starts with the cysteine, ends with the phenylalanine, and has 12 residues. Only the CDR3 region is kept as DNA, spanning 36 bases read in frame from base 1. Between the V and J ends, shortened by 5 bases and 1 base respectively, the junction contains 5 bases. Separate from the approximately 700-subject first cohort, the validation cohort of 120 subjects was the group to which the donors belonged. Libraries came from the immunoSEQ multiplex PCR assay. The original pipeline was this. A statistical classification framework was developed to diagnose cytomegalovirus status using the catalog of TCR beta chain sequences. The source is immuneACCESS, and TCRdb retained only in-frame sequences with V and J called. Part of the clones is not carried over; for the studies checked, unresolved V genes explain less than half of this, and the remainder is unexplained. That table gives V, J and clone size, and the DNA gave D and trimming. This sample has under 250,000 clones in its table, and more than 75% of those were observed once. Of the sample, 1.5% to 2.5% falls within the top ten clones.

Rearrangement joined TRBV18 to TRBJ2-5; the D gene cannot be named for sure. The sequenced sample was PBMCs. The TCR sequence derives from a woman aged 18-30 years in good health and CMV-seropositive. The CDR3 loop reads CASSDFQETQYF. The nucleotide sequence reads TGTGCCAGCTCAGACTTCCAAGAGACCCAGTACTTC.